This T cell receptor beta chain was obtained from a study of blood T cell repertoires in COVID-19. Across the study: The origin of the acute and convalescent COVID-19 samples was the United States, Italy and Spain. PBMCs, B-cell-depleted T cells, or T cells provided the cDNA or gDNA that made up the material.

The table came from immunoSEQ multiplex PCR; TCRdb's copy has only in-frame clones and leaves some out. The table shows about 240,000 clones, with about 83% occurring only once. The trim removed 4 bases at V and 6 bases at J, leaving 5 bases unmatched. The CDR3 extends over 16 amino acids. CDR1 and CDR2 from the germline V gene are LGHDT and YNNKEL (reference sequence). The specimen sequenced was peripheral blood. This clonotype was obtained from a man at least 80 years old with acute or convalescent COVID-19. The chain is built from TRBV3-1 (or the pseudogene TRBV3-2) and TRBJ2-1; 14 bases line up with TRBD2. The CDR3 loop is CASSRAGTSGSNEQFF. As DNA, the CDR3 is TGTGCCAGCAGCCGCGCCGGGACTAGCGGGAGCAATGAGCAGTTCTTC.